A selection of T cell receptor beta chains follows, all from one sample in a study of T cell responses to AZD1222 COVID-19 vaccine. Here immunoSEQ multiplex PCR was the method, and the copy in TCRdb shows in-frame clones only, minus some. The data contain about 120,000 clones, approximately 86% of them singletons. The sample consisted of peripheral blood, taken on day 0 of AZD1222 vaccination. Receptor source: an adult in good health. CDR3s include the opening cysteine and the closing phenylalanine or tryptophan. A D gene is named only where the DNA matches it firmly. Expanded clones are given a class, and other clones once, few, many or no size at all.

cdr3_nt: TGTGCCACCAGTGCCCTGACAGGGGGCGGCAGCAATCAGCCCCAGCATTTT
cdr3_aa: CATSALTGGGSNQPQHF
d_call: TRBD1
clone_size: -
v_call: TRBV24-1
j_call: TRBJ1-5
cdr3_length: 17

cdr3_nt: TGTGCCAGCAGTTACTCGAGGGGGGGCCGAGGCGAGCAGTACTTC
cdr3_aa: CASSYSRGGRGEQYF
d_call: -
clone_size: -
v_call: TRBV6-5
j_call: TRBJ2-7
cdr3_length: 15

cdr3_nt: TGCGCCAGCAGCTTTGACGGGGCGGACACCGGGGAGCTGTTTTTT
cdr3_aa: CASSFDGADTGELFF
d_call: -
clone_size: -
v_call: TRBV5-1
j_call: TRBJ2-2
cdr3_length: 15

cdr3_nt: TGTGCCACCAGCCGTTTAGGAAACAACTATGGCTACACCTTC
cdr3_aa: CATSRLGNNYGYTF
d_call: -
clone_size: -
v_call: TRBV9
j_call: TRBJ1-2
cdr3_length: 14

cdr3_nt: TGCGCCAGCAGGAACAGTTCTTCCACCGGGGAGCTGTTTTTT
cdr3_aa: CASRNSSSTGELFF
d_call: -
clone_size: -
v_call: TRBV5-1
j_call: TRBJ2-2
cdr3_length: 14

cdr3_nt: TGTGCCAGCAGCGTAGGAACCGTCCCGGGACAGCTAGAAGCTTTCTTT
cdr3_aa: CASSVGTVPGQLEAFF
d_call: TRBD1
clone_size: -
v_call: TRBV9
j_call: TRBJ1-1
cdr3_length: 16

cdr3_nt: TGTGCCAGCAGCCAAGCGGGGTATGGCTACACCTTC
cdr3_aa: CASSQAGYGYTF
d_call: -
clone_size: -
v_call: TRBV14
j_call: TRBJ1-2
cdr3_length: 12

cdr3_nt: TGTGCCAGCAGCCAAGATTTTGAGAGGGAGGGCGAGCAGTACTTC
cdr3_aa: CASSQDFEREGEQYF
d_call: TRBD2
clone_size: -
v_call: TRBV3-1/TRBV3-2
j_call: TRBJ2-7
cdr3_length: 15

cdr3_nt: TGTGCCAGCAGCATACTAGGGCAGGGGGTGGACGGCTACACCTTC
cdr3_aa: CASSILGQGVDGYTF
d_call: TRBD1
clone_size: -
v_call: TRBV7-2
j_call: TRBJ1-2
cdr3_length: 15

cdr3_nt: TGTGCCAGCAGCTTAGGGGCTCAGTATGGCTACACCTTC
cdr3_aa: CASSLGAQYGYTF
d_call: -
clone_size: -
v_call: TRBV11-2
j_call: TRBJ1-2
cdr3_length: 13

cdr3_nt: TGTGCCAGCAGCCTGGGACAGGGGAACTATGGCTACACCTTC
cdr3_aa: CASSLGQGNYGYTF
d_call: TRBD1
clone_size: -
v_call: TRBV9
j_call: TRBJ1-2
cdr3_length: 14

cdr3_nt: TGTGCCAGCAGCTTGATGGGAGTCCTTAACTATGGCTACACCTTC
cdr3_aa: CASSLMGVLNYGYTF
d_call: -
clone_size: -
v_call: TRBV5-4
j_call: TRBJ1-2
cdr3_length: 15

cdr3_nt: TGTGCCAGCAGTATCGGGGGGCCCCAGCATTTT
cdr3_aa: CASSIGGPQHF
d_call: -
clone_size: -
v_call: TRBV12-3/TRBV12-4
j_call: TRBJ1-5
cdr3_length: 11

cdr3_nt: TGTGCCAGCAGCCCTCTAGAAGAGACCCAGTACTTC
cdr3_aa: CASSPLEETQYF
d_call: -
clone_size: -
v_call: TRBV6-2/TRBV6-3
j_call: TRBJ2-5
cdr3_length: 12

cdr3_nt: TGTGCCAGCAGCTTGCCCCTGCTAGATACGCAGTATTTT
cdr3_aa: CASSLPLLDTQYF
d_call: -
clone_size: -
v_call: TRBV5-4
j_call: TRBJ2-3
cdr3_length: 13

cdr3_nt: TGTGCCAGCTCACCCTTAATTTCAGCAGAAGGAAACACCATATATTTT
cdr3_aa: CASSPLISAEGNTIYF
d_call: -
clone_size: -
v_call: TRBV18
j_call: TRBJ1-3
cdr3_length: 16

cdr3_nt: TGTGCCAGCAGCTTAGCGGGGGGCACCAACACCGGGGAGCTGTTTTTT
cdr3_aa: CASSLAGGTNTGELFF
d_call: -
clone_size: few
v_call: TRBV7-7
j_call: TRBJ2-2
cdr3_length: 16

cdr3_nt: TGCGCCAGCAGCGAACCGGGACAGAGCTCCTACGAGCAGTACTTC
cdr3_aa: CASSEPGQSSYEQYF
d_call: TRBD1
clone_size: -
v_call: TRBV4-1
j_call: TRBJ2-7
cdr3_length: 15

cdr3_nt: TGCGCCAGCAGCCCTGGGACTAGCGGGTACCAAGAGACCCAGTACTTC
cdr3_aa: CASSPGTSGYQETQYF
d_call: TRBD2
clone_size: -
v_call: TRBV5-1
j_call: TRBJ2-5
cdr3_length: 16

cdr3_nt: TGTGCCAGCAGTTTGTCCCCACGGAATGAGCAGTTCTTC
cdr3_aa: CASSLSPRNEQFF
d_call: -
clone_size: -
v_call: TRBV12-3/TRBV12-4
j_call: TRBJ2-1
cdr3_length: 13

cdr3_nt: TGTGCCAGCAGCCCCGGGACAGGGGGGAACTATGGCTACACCTTC
cdr3_aa: CASSPGTGGNYGYTF
d_call: TRBD1
clone_size: once
v_call: TRBV7-9
j_call: TRBJ1-2
cdr3_length: 15

cdr3_nt: TGTGCCAGCAGGGCTAGCGGGAGGGCGAAACACGAGCAGTACTTC
cdr3_aa: CASRASGRAKHEQYF
d_call: TRBD2
clone_size: -
v_call: TRBV6-5
j_call: TRBJ2-7
cdr3_length: 15

cdr3_nt: TGTGCCAGCAGCTTAAGGATTAATGAAAAACTGTTTTTT
cdr3_aa: CASSLRINEKLFF
d_call: -
clone_size: -
v_call: TRBV7-2
j_call: TRBJ1-4
cdr3_length: 13

cdr3_nt: TGTGCCAGCAGTAAAACAGCCATAGGAACAGATACGCAGTATTTT
cdr3_aa: CASSKTAIGTDTQYF
d_call: -
clone_size: -
v_call: TRBV7-2
j_call: TRBJ2-3
cdr3_length: 15

cdr3_nt: TGTGCCAGCAGCTTTTGGGCGGGATCCACAGATACGCAGTATTTT
cdr3_aa: CASSFWAGSTDTQYF
d_call: -
clone_size: -
v_call: TRBV7-2
j_call: TRBJ2-3
cdr3_length: 15

cdr3_nt: TGTGCCAGCAGCGTAGCGTTGTGGGGGGGCTCCTACAATGAGCAGTTCTTC
cdr3_aa: CASSVALWGGSYNEQFF
d_call: TRBD2
clone_size: -
v_call: TRBV9
j_call: TRBJ2-1
cdr3_length: 17

cdr3_nt: TGTGCCAGCAGCGTTAGCAGCACCGGGGAGCTGTTTTTT
cdr3_aa: CASSVSSTGELFF
d_call: -
clone_size: -
v_call: TRBV9
j_call: TRBJ2-2
cdr3_length: 13

cdr3_nt: TGTGCCAGCAGACACGACAGGGACTCTGGAAACACCATATATTTT
cdr3_aa: CASRHDRDSGNTIYF
d_call: TRBD1
clone_size: once
v_call: TRBV6-5
j_call: TRBJ1-3
cdr3_length: 15

cdr3_nt: TGTGCCAGCAGCCCCTTCAACAGGTACGAGCAGTACTTC
cdr3_aa: CASSPFNRYEQYF
d_call: -
clone_size: -
v_call: TRBV5-5
j_call: TRBJ2-7
cdr3_length: 13

cdr3_nt: TGTGCCAGCAGTGATCAGGTCATGAACACTGAAGCTTTCTTT
cdr3_aa: CASSDQVMNTEAFF
d_call: -
clone_size: -
v_call: TRBV6-1
j_call: TRBJ1-1
cdr3_length: 14

cdr3_nt: TGTGCCAGCAGTAGGCAGGGCCACGAGCAGTACTTC
cdr3_aa: CASSRQGHEQYF
d_call: -
clone_size: -
v_call: TRBV28
j_call: TRBJ2-7
cdr3_length: 12